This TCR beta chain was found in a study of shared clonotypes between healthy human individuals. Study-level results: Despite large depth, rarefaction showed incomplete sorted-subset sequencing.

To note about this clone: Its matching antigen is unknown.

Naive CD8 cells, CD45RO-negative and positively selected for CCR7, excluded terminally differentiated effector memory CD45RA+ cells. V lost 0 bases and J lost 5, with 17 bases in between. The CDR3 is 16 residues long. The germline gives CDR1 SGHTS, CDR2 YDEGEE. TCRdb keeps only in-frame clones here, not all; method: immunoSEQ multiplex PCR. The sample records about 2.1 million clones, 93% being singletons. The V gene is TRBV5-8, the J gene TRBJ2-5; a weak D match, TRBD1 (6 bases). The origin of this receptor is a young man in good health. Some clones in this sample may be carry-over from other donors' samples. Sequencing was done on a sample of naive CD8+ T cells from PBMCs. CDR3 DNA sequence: TGTGCCAGCAGCTTGGCAACAGGGAAAAAAGAGGAGACCCAGTACTTC. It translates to CASSLATGKKEETQYF. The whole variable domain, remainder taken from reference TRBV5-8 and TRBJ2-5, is EAGVTQSPTHLIKTRGQQATLRCSPISGHTSVYWYQQALGLGLQFLLWYDEGEERNRGNFPPRFSGRQFPNYSSELNVNALELEDSALYLCASSLATGKKEETQYFGPGTRLLVL.